This TCR beta chain appears in the sequencing data of a study of blood T cell repertoires in COVID-19. At the level of the study: PBMCs, B-cell-depleted T cells, or T cells were the source of the cDNA or gDNA that made up the material.

The assay was immunoSEQ multiplex PCR, and TCRdb's table has in-frame clones only and misses some. The data show under 200,000 clones, with over 80% seen just once and less than 3% held by the top ten. Sequencing input: peripheral blood. This clonotype was obtained from a woman aged 55-70 years with acute or convalescent COVID-19.

The CDR3 spells CASSFDRVEKLFF. CDR3 bases: TGTGCCAGCAGTTTTGACAGAGTTGAAAAACTGTTTTTT. The V and J genes are TRBV12-3 or TRBV12-4 and TRBJ1-4; a weak D match, TRBD1 (5 bases). Trimming left V 3 bases short and J 7 bases short, with 9 bases between. The CDR3 is 13 residues long.